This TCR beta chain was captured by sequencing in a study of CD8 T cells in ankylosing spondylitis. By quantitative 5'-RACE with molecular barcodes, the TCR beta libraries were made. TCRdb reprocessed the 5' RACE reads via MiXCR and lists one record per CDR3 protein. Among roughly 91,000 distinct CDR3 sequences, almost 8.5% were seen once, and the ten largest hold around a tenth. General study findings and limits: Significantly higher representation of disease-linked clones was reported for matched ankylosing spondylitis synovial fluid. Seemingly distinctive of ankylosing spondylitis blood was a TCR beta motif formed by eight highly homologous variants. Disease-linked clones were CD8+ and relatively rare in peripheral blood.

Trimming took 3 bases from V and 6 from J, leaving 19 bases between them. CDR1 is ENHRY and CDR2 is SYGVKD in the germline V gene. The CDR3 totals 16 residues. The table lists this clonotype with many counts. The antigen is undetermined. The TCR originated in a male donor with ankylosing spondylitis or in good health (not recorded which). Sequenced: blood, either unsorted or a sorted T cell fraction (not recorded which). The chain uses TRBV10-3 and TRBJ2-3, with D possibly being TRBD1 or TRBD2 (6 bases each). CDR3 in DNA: TGTGCCATCAGTGACGGTGTGTCCGGGGGCGAGGATACGCAGTATTTT. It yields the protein CAISDGVSGGEDTQYF.